This T cell receptor beta chain was sequenced during a study of cytomegalovirus exposure and HLA in healthy donors (dated by TCRdb to 2015 to 2018). The study in broad terms: A later analysis indicated that the 120 validation repertoires were generated on the platform also employed for the approximately 700 repertoires of the first cohort. To predict cytomegalovirus infection status, the study combined high-throughput TCR immunosequencing, statistical association of individual TCRs with disease status, and machine learning. The aim of the study was to test whether cataloging public T cell receptors could identify signatures of past pathogen exposure. A separate validation cohort of about 110 different subjects was used in addition to the roughly 620-subject first cohort.

The donors were included in the validation cohort of some 110 subjects, a group kept apart from the roughly 670-subject first cohort. Concerning this clone: The clone's antigen remains unknown. No clone much larger than this one lies a single base away; base qualities are absent.

In the germline V gene, CDR1 corresponds to SGHNT and CDR2 to YENEEA. Trimmed from V: 4 bases; trimmed from J: 0 bases; junction bases lacking a gene match: 4. The CDR3 covers 15 residues, taking in both the cysteine and the phenylalanine. CDR3 DNA only is kept here, 45 bases in frame from base 1. What the authors observed across the whole study: In vitro tests confirmed that a few of the cytomegalovirus-associated TCR beta chains recognize cytomegalovirus antigens. Most TCR sequences were observed very rarely across donors, whereas some public TCRs were present in many individuals. A later analysis found that TCRs clustered in the first cohort also tended to co-occur in the approximately 120 validation repertoires, with approximately 93% of cluster scores above 0. The study gave a list of more than 150 TCR beta chains associated with cytomegalovirus. The classifier was reported to diagnose cytomegalovirus status with high specificity and sensitivity in both the original and validation cohorts. A later analysis had no HLA typing for the validation cohort, so co-occurrence there was scored across all 130 or so repertoires. The authors suggested that the approach could potentially be extended to other disease states and immunological phenotypes.

Library preparation was by the immunoSEQ multiplex PCR assay. Per the authors' processing: A statistical classification framework was developed to diagnose cytomegalovirus status using the catalog of TCR beta chain sequences. Held by TCRdb, this immuneACCESS table contains in-frame sequences only and omits some clones. Under half of the omission traces to an unresolved V gene where checked; the cause of the rest is unknown. That table is the source of V, J and clone size, and D and trimming were worked out from the DNA. The sample includes about 160,000 clones, with over 85% observed a single time. The top ten clonotypes cover 4% to 5% of the sample.

Recombination connected TRBV11-3 to TRBJ2-7; 9 bases in the middle match TRBD1. The sequence was collected from a young man in good health and CMV-seropositive. The source material was PBMCs. The CDR3 reads CASSSGTGISYEQYF. The DNA is as follows: TGTGCCAGCAGCTCGGGGACAGGGATCTCCTACGAGCAGTACTTC.